The 20 T cell receptor beta chains below come from one sample, sequenced in a study of identical twins. MiXCR, run by TCRdb on the 5' RACE reads, gives a single entry per CDR3 protein. The sample lists 460,000 or so distinct CDR3 sequences, around 14% seen once, with about 0.52% in the top ten. Separately, the same data were catalogued under a study of yellow fever vaccine responses in identical twins.

Sequenced material: CD4+ T cells sorted from blood. These receptors originate from a woman aged 18-29 years in good health.

This clonotype was seen at least ten times. The chain is built from TRBV5-1 and TRBJ2-2; TRBD2 is a possible D gene (5 bases). V lost 0 bases and J 2 bases, leaving 8 bases between the germline ends. CDR1 SGHRS and CDR2 YFSETQ come from the germline V gene. The CDR3 loop spans 15 amino acids. The CDR3 is CASSLAGLNTGELFF. The CDR3, as DNA: TGCGCCAGCAGCTTGGCCGGACTCAACACCGGGGAGCTGTTTTTT.

The J gene is TRBJ1-1, the V gene TRBV7-2; D is uncertain. The CDR3 contains 16 residues. V dropped 8 bases and J dropped 1 base, with 20 bases sitting between them. Germline CDR1 is SGHTA and CDR2 is FQGNSA. CDR3 in amino acids: CASEIGSSARNTEAFF. The CDR3, as DNA: TGTGCCAGCGAAATTGGGAGCTCTGCAAGGAACACTGAAGCTTTCTTT.

At least ten counts were recorded for this clonotype. This chain links TRBV29-1 with TRBJ2-5; D remains ambiguous. V dropped 3 bases and J dropped 4 bases, with 6 bases sitting between them. Germline loops: CDR1 SQVTM, CDR2 ANQGSEA. CDR3 size: 11 residues. The CDR3 loop reads CSVDFGETQYF. Here the CDR3 DNA reads TGCAGCGTTGATTTCGGAGAGACCCAGTACTTC.

This clonotype showed up just once. The rearrangement joins TRBV6-2 or TRBV6-3 to TRBJ2-3; a weak D match, TRBD2 (6 bases). The CDR3 is made up of 15 amino acids. The V and J ends lost 2 bases and 4 bases respectively, with 13 bases between them. Germline lookup yields CDR1 MNHEY and CDR2 SVGEGT. The CDR3 sequence is CASSYAASDSDTQYF. CDR3 nucleotides: TGTGCCAGCAGTTACGCGGCTAGCGACTCAGATACGCAGTATTTT.

The genes are TRBV5-1 and TRBJ1-6; TRBD1 agrees at 9 bases. This CDR3 has 15 amino acids. Germline values: CDR1 SGHRS, CDR2 YFSETQ. With 4 bases clipped from V and 8 bases from J, the junction kept 7 bases outside the gene matches. The CDR3 coding sequence is TGCGCCAGCAGCCTGGGACAGGGTAGGCATTCACCCCTCCACTTT. Protein: CASSLGQGRHSPLHF. Supplemented by reference TRBV5-1 and TRBJ1-6, the full variable domain reads KAGVTQTPRYLIKTRGQQVTLSCSPISGHRSVSWYQQTPGQGLQFLFEYFSETQRNKGNFPGRFSGRQFSNSRSEMNVSTLELGDSALYLCASSLGQGRHSPLHFGNGTRLTVT.

The sample holds a few counts of this clonotype. The chain combines TRBV6-6 with TRBJ2-1, with D perhaps TRBD1 or TRBD2 (5 bases each). The V end was cut by 7 bases, the J end by 7 bases, with 11 bases between. The CDR3 is 12 amino acids. The germline V gene has CDR1 MNHNY and CDR2 SVGAGI (reference sequence). The CDR3, as DNA: TGTGCCAGCACTAAATGGGGGAATGAGCAGTTCTTC. It yields the protein CASTKWGNEQFF.

This clonotype was seen only a few times. The rearrangement joins TRBV3-1 to TRBJ1-1; D is ambiguous. The V end lost 0 bases, the J end lost 6 bases, and 11 bases lay between the germline ends. CDR3 length equals 14 residues. Germline V CDR1 and CDR2: LGHDT, YNNKEL (reference sequence). Here the CDR3 reads CASSQEVQNAEAFF. The CDR3 nucleotides read TGTGCCAGCAGCCAAGAGGTACAAAACGCTGAAGCTTTCTTT.

The CDR3: CASSRDVGREQYF. The CDR3 nucleotides are TGTGCCAGCAGCCGGGACGTTGGTCGCGAGCAGTACTTC. The chain joins TRBV14 to TRBJ2-7; perhaps D is TRBD1 or TRBD2 (5 bases each). The V end lost 4 bases, the J end lost 6 bases, and 13 bases lay between the germline ends. Germline-derived CDR1 and CDR2 are SGHDN and FVKESK. The CDR3 consists of 13 residues.

This clonotype was picked up a small number of times. The germline gene is not matched at one end of the junction; a read error may be the cause. The chain employs TRBV7-7 and TRBJ2-1; either TRBD1 or TRBD2 may supply D (7 bases each). Germline V CDR1 and CDR2: SSHAT, FNYEAQ (reference sequence). The CDR3 totals 17 residues. The CDR3 loop reads CASSLDGAGQSYNEQFF. Here the CDR3 DNA reads TGTGCTAGCAGCTTAGATGGAGCGGGACAGTCCTACAATGAGCAGTTCTTC. Complete variable domain (other parts from reference TRBV7-7 and TRBJ2-1): GAGVSQSPRYKVTKRGQDVTLRCDPISSHATLYWYQQALGQGPEFLTYFNYEAQPDKSGLPSDRFSAERPEGSISTLTIQRTEQRDSAMYRCASSLDGAGQSYNEQFFGPGTRLTVL.

The chain employs TRBV6-1 and TRBJ2-2; TRBD1 is a possible D gene (6 bases). Looked up from germline, CDR1 is MNHNS and CDR2 is SASEGT. V lost 5 bases, J lost 9 bases, and 19 bases lay in between. The CDR3 is 15 amino acids. CDR3 in DNA: TGTGCCAGCAGTCCCCTTCAGGGGCATAACCGGGAGCTGTTTTTT. Encoded protein: CASSPLQGHNRELFF.

The gene calls are TRBV10-2 and TRBJ2-4, with a possible D match to TRBD1 (6 bases). The ends were cut back, 6 bases at V and 0 bases at J, with 18 bases in the middle. CDR1 and CDR2 (germline): WSHSY, SAAADI. This CDR3 is built from 17 residues. The CDR3 is CASRPTGIALAKNIQYF. The CDR3 DNA is TGCGCCAGCAGACCTACAGGGATTGCCCTAGCCAAAAACATTCAGTACTTC.

The chain couples TRBV15 to TRBJ2-7; 7 nucleotides agree with TRBD1. The J segment lost 2 bases and the V segment lost 1 base, leaving 5 bases of the junction unmatched. Germline V CDR1 and CDR2: LNHNV, YYDKDF (reference sequence). The length of the CDR3 is 15 residues. CDR3 sequence (DNA): TGTGCCACCAGCAGAGGACAGGGCACTGCCTACGAGCAGTACTTC. Its translation: CATSRGQGTAYEQYF.

This clonotype was seen ten or more times. The CDR3 region is CVVGISYNEQFF. The DNA for the CDR3 is TGTGTAGTCGGGATCTCCTACAATGAGCAGTTCTTC. This chain uses TRBV12-3 or TRBV12-4 with TRBJ2-1; possible D gene TRBD2, 5 bases. CDR3 length: 12 amino acids.

This clonotype turned up a few times. The CDR3 DNA follows: TGTGCCACCAGCAGACTTGACCCCGGGCCCCAAGAGACCCAGTACTTC. Translating gives CATSRLDPGPQETQYF. The V call is TRBV15, the J call TRBJ2-5, with D unclear. The CDR3 has 16 residues. Germline CDR1 is LNHNV and CDR2 is YYDKDF (reference sequence). Trimming stripped 2 bases from V and 1 base from J, with 14 bases between.

This clonotype was seen at least ten times. The DNA of the CDR3 is TGTGCCATCAGTGGGGGACAGGGGGCCTTCGACGAGCAGTACTTC. Its translation is CAISGGQGAFDEQYF. The chain couples TRBV10-3 to TRBJ2-7; 12 bases fit TRBD1. Trimming removed 4 bases from V and 5 bases from J; junction bases left unmatched: 6. Germline V gene sequence: CDR1 ENHRY, CDR2 SYGVKD. This CDR3 is 15 amino acids long.

This clonotype was recorded many times. V and J are TRBV5-1 and TRBJ2-4; 12 nucleotides match TRBD2. This CDR3 has 19 residues. J was trimmed by 0 bases and V by 2 bases; bases with no gene match: 9. From germline, CDR1 is SGHRS and CDR2 YFSETQ. The CDR3 sequence is CASSLNSGTSGQAKNIQYF. Here the CDR3 DNA reads TGCGCCAGCAGCTTAAACTCCGGGACTAGCGGGCAAGCCAAAAACATTCAGTACTTC.

Many counts were recorded for this clonotype. This sequence joins TRBV12-3 or TRBV12-4 and TRBJ2-1, with D unresolved. V lost 5 bases and J lost 6, with 8 bases in between. The CDR3 totals 12 residues. The DNA of the CDR3 is TGTGCCAGCAGTCCATCCGGCAATGAGCAGTTCTTC. It is translated as CASSPSGNEQFF.

The chain employs TRBV20-1 and TRBJ2-1; 15 bases map to TRBD2. CDR1 is DFQATT, CDR2 SNEGSKA, per germline (reference sequence). This CDR3 is 17 amino acids long. CDR3 protein: CWEPGLAGGGSYNEQFF. CDR3 in DNA: TGCTGGGAACCGGGACTAGCGGGAGGTGGGTCCTACAATGAGCAGTTCTTC.

J is TRBJ1-1 and V is TRBV5-1, with D uncertain. The CDR3 loop spans 15 amino acids. Germline V gives CDR1 SGHRS, CDR2 YFSETQ. V lost 5 bases and J lost 0, with 14 bases in between. CDR3 sequence: CASSRSQNMNTEAFF. The CDR3 DNA is TGCGCCAGCAGTCGATCCCAGAACATGAACACTGAAGCTTTCTTT.

J is TRBJ2-7 and V is TRBV5-1, with D possibly TRBD2 on 5 matching bases. V lost 0 bases and J 4 bases, leaving 14 bases between the germline ends. The CDR3 consists of 15 residues. From germline, CDR1 is SGHRS and CDR2 YFSETQ. CDR3 nucleotide sequence: TGCGCCAGCAGCTTGGGTGCGGTCGGGAAATACGAGCAGTACTTC. This translates into CASSLGAVGKYEQYF.